The clone carrying this T cell receptor (beta chain) showed up just a few times. This record belongs to a study of blood T cell repertoires in COVID-19. Assay: immunoSEQ multiplex PCR; the TCRdb copy retains only in-frame clones and omits some. The sample lists about 240,000 clones, approximately 86% occurring once. Study members were between roughly 18 and 89 years old and lived in some 26 US regions. This CDR3 is 14 amino acids long. V lost 3 bases to trimming and J lost 0 bases, with 5 bases between them. Per the germline V gene, CDR1 is SGHAT and CDR2 is FQNNGV. The chain carries TRBV11-2 and TRBJ1-4; no firm D call. This TCR derives from a young woman with acute COVID-19. Sequencing was done on a sample of PBMCs or T cells enriched from blood (not recorded which). This chain's CDR3 is CASSLGATNEKLFF. The DNA for the CDR3 is TGTGCCAGCAGCTTGGGAGCAACTAATGAAAAACTGTTTTTT.